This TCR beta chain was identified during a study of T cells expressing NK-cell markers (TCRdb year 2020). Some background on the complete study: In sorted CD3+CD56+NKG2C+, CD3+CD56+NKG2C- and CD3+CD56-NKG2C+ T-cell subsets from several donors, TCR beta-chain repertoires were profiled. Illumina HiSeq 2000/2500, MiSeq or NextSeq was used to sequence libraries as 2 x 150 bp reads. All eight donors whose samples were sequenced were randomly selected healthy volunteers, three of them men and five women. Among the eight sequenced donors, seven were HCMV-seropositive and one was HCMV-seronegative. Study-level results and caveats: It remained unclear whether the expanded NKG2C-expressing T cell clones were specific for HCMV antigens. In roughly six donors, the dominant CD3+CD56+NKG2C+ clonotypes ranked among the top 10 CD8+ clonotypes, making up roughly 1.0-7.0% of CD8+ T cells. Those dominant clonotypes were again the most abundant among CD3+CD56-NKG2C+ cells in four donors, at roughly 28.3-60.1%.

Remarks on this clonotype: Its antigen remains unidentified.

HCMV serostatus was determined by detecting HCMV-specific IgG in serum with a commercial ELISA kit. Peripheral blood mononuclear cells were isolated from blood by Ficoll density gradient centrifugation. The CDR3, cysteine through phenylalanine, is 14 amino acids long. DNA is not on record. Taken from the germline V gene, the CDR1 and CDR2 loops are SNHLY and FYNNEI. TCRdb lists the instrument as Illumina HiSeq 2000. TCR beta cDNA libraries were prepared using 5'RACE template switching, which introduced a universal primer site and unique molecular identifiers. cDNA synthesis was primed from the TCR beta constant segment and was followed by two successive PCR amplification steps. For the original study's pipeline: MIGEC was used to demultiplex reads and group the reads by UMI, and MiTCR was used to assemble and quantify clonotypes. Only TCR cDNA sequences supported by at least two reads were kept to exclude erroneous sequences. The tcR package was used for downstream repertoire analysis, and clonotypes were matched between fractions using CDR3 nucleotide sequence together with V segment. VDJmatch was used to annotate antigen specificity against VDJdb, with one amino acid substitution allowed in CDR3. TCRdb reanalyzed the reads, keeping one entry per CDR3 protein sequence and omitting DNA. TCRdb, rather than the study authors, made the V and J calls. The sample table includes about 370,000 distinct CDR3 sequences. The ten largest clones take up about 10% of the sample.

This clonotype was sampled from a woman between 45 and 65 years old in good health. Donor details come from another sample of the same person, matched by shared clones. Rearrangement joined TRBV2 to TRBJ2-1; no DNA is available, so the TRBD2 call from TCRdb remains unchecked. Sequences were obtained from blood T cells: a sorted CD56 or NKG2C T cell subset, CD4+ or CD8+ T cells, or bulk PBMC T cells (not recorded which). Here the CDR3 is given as CASSGQRNYNEQFF. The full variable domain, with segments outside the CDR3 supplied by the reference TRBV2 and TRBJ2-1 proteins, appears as EPEVTQTPSHQVTQMGQEVILRCVPISNHLYFYWYRQILGQKVEFLVSFYNNEISEKSEIFDDQFSVERPDGSNFTLKIRSTKLEDSAMYFCASSGQRNYNEQFFGPGTRLTVL.